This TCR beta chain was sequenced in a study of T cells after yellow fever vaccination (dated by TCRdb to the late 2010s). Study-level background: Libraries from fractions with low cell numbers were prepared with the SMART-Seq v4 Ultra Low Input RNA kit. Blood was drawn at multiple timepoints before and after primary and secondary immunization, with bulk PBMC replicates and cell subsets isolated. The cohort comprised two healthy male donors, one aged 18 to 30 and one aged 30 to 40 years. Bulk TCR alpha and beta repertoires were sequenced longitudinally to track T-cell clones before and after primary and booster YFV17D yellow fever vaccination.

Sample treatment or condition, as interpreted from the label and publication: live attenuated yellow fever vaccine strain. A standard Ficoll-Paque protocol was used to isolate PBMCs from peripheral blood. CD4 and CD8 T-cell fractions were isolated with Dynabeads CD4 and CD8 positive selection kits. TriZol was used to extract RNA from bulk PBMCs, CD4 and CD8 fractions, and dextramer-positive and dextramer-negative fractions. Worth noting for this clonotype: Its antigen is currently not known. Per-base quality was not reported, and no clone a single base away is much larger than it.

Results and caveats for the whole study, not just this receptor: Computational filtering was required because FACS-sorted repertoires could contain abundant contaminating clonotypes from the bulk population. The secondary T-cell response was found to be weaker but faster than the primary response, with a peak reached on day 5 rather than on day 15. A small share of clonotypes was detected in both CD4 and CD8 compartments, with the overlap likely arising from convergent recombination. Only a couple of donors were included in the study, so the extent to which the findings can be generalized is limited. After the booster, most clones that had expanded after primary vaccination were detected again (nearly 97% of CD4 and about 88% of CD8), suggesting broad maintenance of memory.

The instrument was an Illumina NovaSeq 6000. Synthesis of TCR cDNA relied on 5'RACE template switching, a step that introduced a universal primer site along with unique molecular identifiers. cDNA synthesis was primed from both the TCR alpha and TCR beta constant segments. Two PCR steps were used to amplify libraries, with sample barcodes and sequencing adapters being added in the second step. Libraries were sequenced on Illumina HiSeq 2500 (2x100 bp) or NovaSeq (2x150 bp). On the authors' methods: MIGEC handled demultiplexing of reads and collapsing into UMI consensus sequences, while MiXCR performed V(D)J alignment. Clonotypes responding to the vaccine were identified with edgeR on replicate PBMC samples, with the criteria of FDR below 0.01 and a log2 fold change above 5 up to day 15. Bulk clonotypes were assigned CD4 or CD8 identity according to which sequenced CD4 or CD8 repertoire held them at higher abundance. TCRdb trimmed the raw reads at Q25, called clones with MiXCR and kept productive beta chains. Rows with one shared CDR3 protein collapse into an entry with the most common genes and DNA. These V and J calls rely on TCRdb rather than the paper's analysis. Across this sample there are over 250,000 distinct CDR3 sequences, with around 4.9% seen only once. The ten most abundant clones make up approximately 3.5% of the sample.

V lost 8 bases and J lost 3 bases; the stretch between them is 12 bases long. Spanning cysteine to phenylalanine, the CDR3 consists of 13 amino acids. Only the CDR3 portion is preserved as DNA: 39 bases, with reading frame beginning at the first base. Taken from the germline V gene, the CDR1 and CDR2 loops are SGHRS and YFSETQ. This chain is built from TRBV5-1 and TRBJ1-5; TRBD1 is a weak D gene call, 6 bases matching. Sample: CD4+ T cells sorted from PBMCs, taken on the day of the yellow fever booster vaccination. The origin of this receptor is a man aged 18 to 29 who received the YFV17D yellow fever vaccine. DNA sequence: TGCGCCAGAAGCAGGGACACCAATCAGCCCCAGCATTTT. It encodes CARSRDTNQPQHF.